The 24 T cell receptor beta chains presented below share a single source sample, sequenced in a study of blood T cell repertoires in COVID-19. The repertoire was sequenced with immunoSEQ multiplex PCR; TCRdb's copy has only in-frame clones and lacks some. The sample holds about 49,000 clones; 87% are singletons and the top ten take about 5%. The sample consisted of peripheral blood. Source of these receptors: a human donor in a cohort sampled during active COVID-19.

The chain recombines TRBV7-2 with TRBJ2-1, with 12 positions matching TRBD2. CDR3 size: 16 residues. Germline CDR1 is SGHTA and CDR2 is FQGNSA. The V segment lost 5 bases and the J segment 9 bases; nucleotides outside the gene matches: 11. CDR3 coding DNA: TGTGCCAGCAGCCAAAGGACTAGCGGGAACGTCGGTGAGCAGTTCTTC. This codes for CASSQRTSGNVGEQFF.

V gene TRBV25-1 combines with J gene TRBJ2-7, with D possibly being TRBD1 (6 bases). Germline loops: CDR1 MGHDK, CDR2 SYGVNS. This CDR3 is built from 13 residues. Trimming shortened V by 8 bases and J by 3 bases, and 14 bases separated the two germline ends. DNA of the CDR3: TGTGCCAGCCAGCCTACAGGGCACTACGAGCAGTACTTC. Translating it yields CASQPTGHYEQYF.

This clone was seen just once. This chain connects TRBV6-4 to TRBJ2-1; 9 bases fit TRBD1. The CDR3 spans 15 residues. Germline CDR1 is MRHNA and CDR2 is SNTAGT. Trimming cost V 6 bases and J 9 bases; bases outside gene matches: 12. CDR3 DNA sequence: TGTGCCAGCAGCCAGTCGAGGACAGGGGTGGGTGAGCAGTTCTTC. Encoded protein: CASSQSRTGVGEQFF.

This clone was detected a few times. J is TRBJ2-5 and V is TRBV7-3; TRBD2 aligns across 14 bases. CDR1 and CDR2 (germline): SGHTA, FQGTGA. The CDR3 sequence is 15 residues long. V shed 3 bases and J 5 bases; nucleotides not matched to a gene: 2. CDR3 DNA: TGTGCCAGCAGCTTGACTAGCGGGAGGGGGGAGACCCAGTACTTC. This translates into CASSLTSGRGETQYF. Using reference TRBV7-3 and TRBJ2-5 for the parts outside the CDR3, the full variable domain is GAGVSQTPSNKVTEKGKYVELRCDPISGHTALYWYRQSLGQGPEFLIYFQGTGAADDSGLPNDRFFAVRPEGSVSTLKIQRTERGDSAVYLCASSLTSGRGETQYFGPGTRLLVL.

The table lists this clone with a count of one. V usage is TRBV3-1 (or the pseudogene TRBV3-2) and J usage is TRBJ2-2, with 8 positions matching TRBD2. Germline-derived CDR1 and CDR2 are LGHDT and YNNKEL (reference sequence). The V gene end was trimmed by 8 bases and the J gene end by 0 bases; junction bases not matched to a gene: 17. The CDR3 runs to 19 residues. The CDR3 coding sequence is TGTGCCAGCTGCGGGGTCCGAGCGGGAGTCTTCCCGAACACCGGGGAGCTGTTTTTT. Translation: CASCGVRAGVFPNTGELFF.

The chain links TRBV3-1 (or the pseudogene TRBV3-2) to TRBJ2-7, with 8 bases that match TRBD1. Germline assignment: CDR1 LGHDT and CDR2 YNNKEL (reference sequence). The CDR3 loop spans 13 amino acids. Trimming removed 3 bases from V and 9 bases from J; junction bases left unmatched: 7. CDR3 nucleotide sequence: TGTGCCAGCAGCCATAGAACCGACAGGGGGCAGTACTTC. Residues: CASSHRTDRGQYF.

The chain couples TRBV28 to TRBJ1-5; D is perhaps TRBD1 (5 bases). The germline CDR1 and CDR2 sequences are MDHEN and SYDVKM. V lost 6 bases, J lost 2 bases, and 14 bases lay in between. The CDR3 spans 15 residues. The CDR3 coding sequence is TGTGCCAGCAGCCCTACCAGGGTAGGCAATCAGCCCCAGCATTTT. Its translation: CASSPTRVGNQPQHF.

This chain links TRBV19 with TRBJ2-3; weak D call: TRBD2 (5 bases). The germline V gene encodes CDR1 LNHDA and CDR2 SQIVND (reference sequence). V gave up 4 bases and J gave up 3 bases, with 11 bases separating them. The CDR3 runs 14 residues. CDR3 bases: TGTGCCAGTAGTACTACCGGGATAACAGATACGCAGTATTTT. As protein: CASSTTGITDTQYF.

The chain couples TRBV9 to TRBJ1-4; D ambiguous. The CDR3 has 15 amino acids. Germline V gene lookup returns CDR1 SGDLS and CDR2 YYNGEE. Trimming shortened V by 4 bases and J by 7 bases, and 17 bases separated the two germline ends. The CDR3 sequence: CASSPTPWSSEKLFF. CDR3 coding DNA: TGTGCCAGCAGCCCCACCCCATGGAGTAGTGAAAAACTGTTTTTT.

This clone has just one count. V usage is TRBV5-1 and J usage is TRBJ1-5, with D tentatively TRBD1 (5 bases). Trimming removed 1 base at V and 6 bases at J, with 14 bases between. The germline CDR1 and CDR2 sequences are SGHRS and YFSETQ. The CDR3 totals 15 residues. CDR3 in DNA: TGCGCCAGCAGCTTGTCTACGGGAGGGACTCAGCCCCAGCATTTT. This codes for CASSLSTGGTQPQHF. The whole variable domain, filled in from reference TRBV5-1 and TRBJ1-5, reads KAGVTQTPRYLIKTRGQQVTLSCSPISGHRSVSWYQQTPGQGLQFLFEYFSETQRNKGNFPGRFSGRQFSNSRSEMNVSTLELGDSALYLCASSLSTGGTQPQHFGDGTRLSIL.

The chain employs TRBV15 and TRBJ2-7; D not certain. This CDR3 has 15 residues. V was trimmed by 0 bases and J by 4 bases, leaving 13 bases between them. Germline V lookup: CDR1 LNHNV, CDR2 YYDKDF (reference sequence). In DNA, the CDR3 is TGTGCCACCAGCAGAGAGAGATTGAGGCTATACGAGCAGTACTTC. Its protein product is CATSRERLRLYEQYF.

This chain links TRBV3-1 (or the pseudogene TRBV3-2) with TRBJ2-3; possible D gene TRBD2, 5 bases. Between the trimmed V and J ends, which lost 0 bases and 0 bases, there was a span of 13 bases. CDR3 size: 17 residues. Germline V gene lookup returns CDR1 LGHDT and CDR2 YNNKEL (reference sequence). The CDR3 loop is CASSQDFRGSSTDTQYF. In DNA form, the CDR3 reads TGTGCCAGCAGCCAAGATTTTCGAGGGAGTAGCACAGATACGCAGTATTTT.

DNA of the CDR3: TGTGCCAGCAGCTTACCATGGAGGGACAGGGGCGCAGATACGCAGTATTTT. It codes for CASSLPWRDRGADTQYF. The chain is built from TRBV7-9 and TRBJ2-3; 10 nucleotides match TRBD1. The CDR3 covers 17 residues. CDR1 is SEHNR and CDR2 is FQNEAQ in the germline V gene (reference sequence). V gave up 2 bases and J gave up 4 bases; unmatched junction bases: 9. Based on the CDR3 plus reference TRBV7-9 and TRBJ2-3, the full variable domain is DTGVSQNPRHKITKRGQNVTFRCDPISEHNRLYWYRQTLGQGPEFLTYFQNEAQLEKSRLLSDRFSAERPKGSFSTLEIQRTEQGDSAMYLCASSLPWRDRGADTQYFGPGTRLTVL.

The chain recombines TRBV5-5 with TRBJ2-1; TRBD1 might be the D (6 bases). The V end lost 0 bases, the J end lost 16 bases, and 14 bases lay between the germline ends. The CDR3 loop spans 12 amino acids. CDR1 and CDR2 (germline): SGHKS, YYEKEE (reference sequence). The CDR3 spells CASSLDTGSYFF. The CDR3 coding sequence is TGTGCCAGCAGCTTGGATACAGGGTCCTATTTCTTC.

V is TRBV19 and J is TRBJ2-1; weak D call: TRBD2 (6 bases). V was cut by 4 bases and J by 7 bases, with 11 bases left in between. This CDR3 is 13 amino acids long. Germline V gene data show CDR1 as LNHDA and CDR2 as SQIVND (reference sequence). The CDR3 coding sequence is TGTGCCAGTAGTACCGGGAGTAAAAATGAGCAGTTCTTC. Its protein is CASSTGSKNEQFF.

This clone appeared a few times. The chain combines TRBV19 with TRBJ1-5; the D gene is possibly TRBD1 (5 bases). This CDR3 region has 15 residues. Germline CDR1 LNHDA, CDR2 SQIVND (reference sequence). V dropped 4 bases and J dropped 4 bases, with 14 bases sitting between them. The CDR3 DNA is TGTGCCAGTAGTACTTATTCAGGGTTGAATCAGCCCCAGCATTTT. Protein product: CASSTYSGLNQPQHF.

In its sample, this clone was seen once. Here the CDR3 DNA reads TGTGCCACCAGCCAGGGACAGCGATCTAGCACAGATACGCAGTATTTT. Protein product: CATSQGQRSSTDTQYF. The chain couples TRBV24-1 to TRBJ2-3; 7 bases fit TRBD1. Trimming took 7 bases from V and 0 from J; bases not matched to a gene: 9. CDR1 is KGHDR and CDR2 is SFDVKD in the germline V gene. The CDR3 consists of 16 residues.

V gene TRBV28 combines with J gene TRBJ2-1; 8 positions match TRBD2. This CDR3 contains 15 residues. V shed 6 bases, J shed 7 bases, and the junction held 11 bases outside the gene matches. Germline values: CDR1 MDHEN, CDR2 SYDVKM. As DNA, the CDR3 is TGTGCCAGCAGCCCCGGGGGTAGCGGGACTAATGAGCAGTTCTTC. This encodes CASSPGGSGTNEQFF.

The chain links TRBV4-1 to TRBJ1-2, with 7 bases that match TRBD1. V was clipped by 4 bases and J by 4 bases; unmatched bases: 6. Germline assignment: CDR1 MGHRA and CDR2 YSYEKL. CDR3 length: 14 residues. CDR3: CASSRPGQPYGYTF. As DNA, the CDR3 is TGCGCCAGCAGCCGGCCGGGACAGCCCTATGGCTACACCTTC.

The chain is built from TRBV5-1 and TRBJ1-3; D is unclear. Germline V lookup: CDR1 SGHRS, CDR2 YFSETQ. V lost 0 bases and J lost 4, with 5 bases in between. The CDR3 contains 13 residues. In DNA form, the CDR3 reads TGCGCCAGCAGCTTGGATCCAGGAAACACCATATATTTT. Translating gives CASSLDPGNTIYF. Looking up the rest from reference TRBV5-1 and TRBJ1-3 gives the full variable domain: KAGVTQTPRYLIKTRGQQVTLSCSPISGHRSVSWYQQTPGQGLQFLFEYFSETQRNKGNFPGRFSGRQFSNSRSEMNVSTLELGDSALYLCASSLDPGNTIYFGEGSWLTVV.

The chain carries TRBV20-1 and TRBJ2-7; the D gene is possibly TRBD2 (6 bases). The CDR3 covers 11 residues. Per germline, CDR1 DFQATT and CDR2 SNEGSKA (reference sequence). The CDR3 region has the DNA TGCGCCACTGGCGGGGTCTACGAGCAGTACTTC. It translates to CATGGVYEQYF.

The chain employs TRBV6-2 or TRBV6-3 and TRBJ2-1; 15 bases line up with TRBD2. Germline lookup yields CDR1 MNHEY and CDR2 SVGEGT. The J segment lost 1 base and the V segment lost 1 base, leaving 2 bases of the junction unmatched. This CDR3 contains 18 residues. DNA of the CDR3: TGTGCCAGCAGTTACTATGGACTAGCGGGAGGGTCCTACAATGAGCAGTTCTTC. Translated: CASSYYGLAGGSYNEQFF.

J is TRBJ1-1 and V is TRBV6-5; D possibly corresponds to TRBD1 (5 bases). Germline values: CDR1 MNHEY, CDR2 SVGAGI. The CDR3 covers 15 residues. The V gene lost 6 bases and the J gene lost 0 bases, with 14 bases spanning the gap. The CDR3 bases are TGTGCCAGCAGCCGCGGGGGGGGAGTGAACACTGAAGCTTTCTTT. Its translation: CASSRGGGVNTEAFF.

The V gene is TRBV6-5, the J gene TRBJ1-1; D possibly corresponds to TRBD1 (6 bases). The CDR3 contains 14 residues. V lost 7 bases and J 2 bases, leaving 14 bases between the germline ends. In germline, CDR1 is MNHEY, CDR2 SVGAGI. CDR3 sequence: CASTKLQGNTEAFF. The CDR3 DNA reads as TGTGCCAGCACCAAACTACAGGGAAACACTGAAGCTTTCTTT.